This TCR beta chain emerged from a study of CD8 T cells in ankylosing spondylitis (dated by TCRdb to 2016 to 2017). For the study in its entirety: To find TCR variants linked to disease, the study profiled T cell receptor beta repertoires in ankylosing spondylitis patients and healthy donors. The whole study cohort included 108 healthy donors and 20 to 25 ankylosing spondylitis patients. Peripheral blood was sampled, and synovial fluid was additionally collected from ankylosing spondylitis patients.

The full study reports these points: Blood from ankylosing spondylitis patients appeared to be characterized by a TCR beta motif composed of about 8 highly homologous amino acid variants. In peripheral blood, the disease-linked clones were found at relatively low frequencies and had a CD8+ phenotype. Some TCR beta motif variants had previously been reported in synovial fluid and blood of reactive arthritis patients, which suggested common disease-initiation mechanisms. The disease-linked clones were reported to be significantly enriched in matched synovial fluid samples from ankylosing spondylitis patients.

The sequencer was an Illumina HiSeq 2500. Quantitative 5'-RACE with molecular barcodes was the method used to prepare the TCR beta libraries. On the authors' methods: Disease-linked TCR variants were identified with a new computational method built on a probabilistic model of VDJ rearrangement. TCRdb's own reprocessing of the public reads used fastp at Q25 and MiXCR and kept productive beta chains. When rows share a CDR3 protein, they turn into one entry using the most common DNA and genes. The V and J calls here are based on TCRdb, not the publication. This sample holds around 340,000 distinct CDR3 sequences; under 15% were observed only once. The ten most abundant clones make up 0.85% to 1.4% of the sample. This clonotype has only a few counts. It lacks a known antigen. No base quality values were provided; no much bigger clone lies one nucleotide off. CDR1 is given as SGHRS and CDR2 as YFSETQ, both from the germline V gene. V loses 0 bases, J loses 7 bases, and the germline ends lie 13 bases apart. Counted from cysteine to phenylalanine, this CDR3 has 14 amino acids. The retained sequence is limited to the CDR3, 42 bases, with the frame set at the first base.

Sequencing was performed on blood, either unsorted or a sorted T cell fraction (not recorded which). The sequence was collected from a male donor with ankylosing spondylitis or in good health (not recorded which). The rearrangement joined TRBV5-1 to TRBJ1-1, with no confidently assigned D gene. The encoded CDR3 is CASSLVHEKGEAFF. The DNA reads TGCGCCAGCAGCTTGGTACATGAAAAGGGTGAAGCTTTCTTT.